This T cell receptor (beta chain) was recovered during a study of response to subunit inactivated influenza vaccine. Study-level results: The study's authors posited that every seasonal influenza vaccination enlists few new T cells.

One entry per CDR3 protein results from TCRdb running MiXCR on the RT-PCR reads. The table has about 540,000 distinct CDR3 sequences, 20% to 25% seen once. Germline CDR1 and CDR2: SEHNR and FQNEAQ (reference sequence). The CDR3 consists of 14 residues. Trimming stripped 4 bases from V and 12 bases from J, with 19 bases between. For this clonotype: Antigen specificity is unknown.

These data also formed part of another study, on T cells expressing NK-cell markers. That source notes: What made the TCR beta cDNA was 5'RACE template switching with UMIs. Seven HCMV-seropositive donors and one seronegative donor made up the eight sequenced donors.

The receptor was isolated from a man aged 50-60 years who received an inactivated influenza vaccine. The chain is built from TRBV7-9 and TRBJ2-1, with TRBD2 as a possible D gene (5 bases). Sequencing used CD4+ T cells sorted from PBMCs, obtained less than 13 days after vaccination. In DNA, the CDR3 is TGTGCCAGCAGCTCCTGGCCATCCGAGGGCGGGCAGTTCTTC. Encoded protein: CASSSWPSEGGQFF.